This is a list of T cell receptor beta chains from one sample in a study of immune evolution from preneoplasia to lung adenocarcinoma. Produced via immunoSEQ multiplex PCR; TCRdb's table is partial and in-frame only. The sample shows roughly 3,500 clones, around 50% of them seen only once. The specimen was FFPE normal lung tissue adjacent to the tumor. The source is a person in their fifties with lung adenocarcinoma. Each CDR3 is given with its conserved first and last residue. A D gene is named only where the DNA matches it firmly. Clone size, where shown, is once, few, many, or a class for clones that have expanded.

J gene: TRBJ1-2
V gene: TRBV2
D gene: NA
clone size: once
CDR3 protein: CASRTQGHGYTF
CDR3 DNA: TGTGCCAGCAGGACACAGGGCCATGGCTACACCTTC

J gene: TRBJ2-5
V gene: TRBV5-1
D gene: TRBD1
clone size: NA
CDR3 protein: CASSSGQQQETQYF
CDR3 DNA: TGCGCCAGCAGCTCGGGACAGCAACAAGAGACCCAGTACTTC

J gene: TRBJ1-5
V gene: TRBV9
D gene: TRBD1
clone size: once
CDR3 protein: CASSAGGYDQPQHF
CDR3 DNA: TGTGCCAGCAGCGCAGGGGGATATGATCAGCCCCAGCATTTT

J gene: TRBJ2-7
V gene: TRBV6-5
D gene: NA
clone size: few
CDR3 protein: CASSSPLGRREQYF
CDR3 DNA: TGTGCCAGCAGCTCTCCCTTGGGGAGACGCGAGCAGTACTTC

J gene: TRBJ1-2
V gene: TRBV5-1
D gene: TRBD1
clone size: few
CDR3 protein: CASSLGDRGYGYTF
CDR3 DNA: TGCGCCAGCAGCTTGGGGGACAGGGGCTATGGCTACACCTTC

J gene: TRBJ2-7
V gene: TRBV28
D gene: NA
clone size: few
CDR3 protein: CASSLQPSLSYEQYF
CDR3 DNA: TGTGCCAGCAGTTTACAGCCTAGCCTGTCCTACGAGCAGTACTTC

J gene: TRBJ2-7
V gene: TRBV4-2
D gene: TRBD1
clone size: few
CDR3 protein: CASSPDPGTGGSYEQYF
CDR3 DNA: TGTGCCAGCAGCCCAGATCCCGGGACAGGGGGCTCCTACGAGCAGTACTTC

J gene: TRBJ2-7
V gene: TRBV29-1
D gene: NA
clone size: NA
CDR3 protein: CSVKTPFVDEQYF
CDR3 DNA: TGCAGCGTAAAGACACCCTTCGTGGACGAGCAGTACTTC

J gene: TRBJ1-1
V gene: TRBV5-1
D gene: NA
clone size: few
CDR3 protein: CASSSYSGTEAFF
CDR3 DNA: TGCGCCAGCAGCTCCTACTCAGGCACTGAAGCTTTCTTT

J gene: TRBJ1-2
V gene: TRBV7-2
D gene: NA
clone size: NA
CDR3 protein: CASSPYLQAYGYTF
CDR3 DNA: TGTGCCAGCAGCCCATATTTACAGGCGTATGGCTACACCTTC

J gene: TRBJ1-1
V gene: TRBV2
D gene: NA
clone size: few
CDR3 protein: CASKPQGNTEAFF
CDR3 DNA: TGTGCCAGCAAGCCACAGGGAAACACTGAAGCTTTCTTT

J gene: TRBJ1-5
V gene: TRBV28
D gene: NA
clone size: few
CDR3 protein: CASSLSAASNQPQHF
CDR3 DNA: TGTGCCAGCAGTTTATCAGCAGCTAGCAATCAGCCCCAGCATTTT

J gene: TRBJ1-3
V gene: TRBV6-1
D gene: NA
clone size: NA
CDR3 protein: CASSEDFSSLDRSGNTIYF
CDR3 DNA: TGTGCCAGCAGTGAAGATTTCAGTAGCCTCGACCGCTCTGGAAACACCATATATTTT

J gene: TRBJ2-3
V gene: TRBV28
D gene: NA
clone size: NA
CDR3 protein: CASSLWTDSTDTQYF
CDR3 DNA: TGTGCCAGCAGTTTATGGACGGACAGCACAGATACGCAGTATTTT

J gene: TRBJ1-3
V gene: TRBV6-5
D gene: NA
clone size: once
CDR3 protein: CASSLSFGNTIYF
CDR3 DNA: TGTGCCAGCAGTTTGAGCTTTGGAAACACCATATATTTT

J gene: TRBJ1-1
V gene: TRBV6-1
D gene: TRBD1
clone size: NA
CDR3 protein: CASSWDRMNTEAFF
CDR3 DNA: TGTGCCAGCAGCTGGGACAGAATGAACACTGAAGCTTTCTTT

J gene: TRBJ2-7
V gene: TRBV21-1
D gene: NA
clone size: NA
CDR3 protein: CASSNPLGTWLSYEQYF
CDR3 DNA: TGTGCCAGCAGCAATCCCCTCGGGACTTGGCTCTCCTACGAGCAGTACTTC

J gene: TRBJ2-1
V gene: TRBV30
D gene: NA
clone size: NA
CDR3 protein: CAWSEGGAYNEQFF
CDR3 DNA: TGTGCCTGGAGTGAGGGGGGCGCGTACAATGAGCAGTTCTTC

J gene: TRBJ2-7
V gene: TRBV7-3
D gene: NA
clone size: NA
CDR3 protein: CASSLHSTYEQYF
CDR3 DNA: TGTGCCAGCAGCTTACACAGTACCTACGAGCAGTACTTC

J gene: TRBJ1-5
V gene: TRBV5-6
D gene: NA
clone size: NA
CDR3 protein: CASSLTPQGNQPQHF
CDR3 DNA: TGTGCCAGCAGCTTGACCCCCCAGGGCAATCAGCCCCAGCATTTT

J gene: TRBJ2-5
V gene: TRBV18
D gene: NA
clone size: NA
CDR3 protein: CASSLPKSLQETQYF
CDR3 DNA: TGTGCCAGCTCCCTCCCCAAAAGTCTGCAAGAGACCCAGTACTTC

J gene: TRBJ1-6
V gene: TRBV11-2
D gene: NA
clone size: few
CDR3 protein: CASSSLGQNSPLHF
CDR3 DNA: TGTGCCAGCAGCTCCTTAGGACAGAATTCACCCCTCCACTTT

J gene: TRBJ1-2
V gene: TRBV28
D gene: NA
clone size: NA
CDR3 protein: CASSSPTQFYGYTF
CDR3 DNA: TGTGCCAGCAGTTCCCCGACACAATTCTATGGCTACACCTTC

J gene: TRBJ2-7
V gene: TRBV7-2
D gene: TRBD1
clone size: NA
CDR3 protein: CASSASTGPYEQYF
CDR3 DNA: TGTGCCAGCAGCGCATCGACAGGGCCCTACGAGCAGTACTTC

J gene: TRBJ1-5
V gene: TRBV2
D gene: TRBD1
clone size: NA
CDR3 protein: CASSERGQQPQHF
CDR3 DNA: TGTGCCAGCAGTGAAAGGGGGCAACAGCCCCAGCATTTT

J gene: TRBJ1-1
V gene: TRBV2
D gene: NA
clone size: NA
CDR3 protein: CASSQEQGTEAFF
CDR3 DNA: TGTGCCAGCAGCCAGGAACAAGGGACTGAAGCTTTCTTT

J gene: TRBJ1-5
V gene: TRBV4-1
D gene: NA
clone size: NA
CDR3 protein: CASSRLGESLPQHF
CDR3 DNA: TGCGCCAGCAGCCGTTTAGGGGAGAGTTTGCCCCAGCATTTT

J gene: TRBJ1-1
V gene: TRBV2
D gene: TRBD1
clone size: NA
CDR3 protein: CASSGQGSPEAFF
CDR3 DNA: TGTGCCAGCAGTGGACAGGGTTCCCCTGAAGCTTTCTTT

J gene: TRBJ2-7
V gene: TRBV5-6
D gene: TRBD1
clone size: few
CDR3 protein: CASSFRYRGYEQYF
CDR3 DNA: TGTGCCAGCAGCTTTCGGTACAGGGGATACGAGCAGTACTTC

J gene: TRBJ1-3
V gene: TRBV2
D gene: NA
clone size: NA
CDR3 protein: CASSDQSSGNTIYF
CDR3 DNA: TGTGCCAGCAGCGACCAAAGCTCTGGAAACACCATATATTTT

J gene: TRBJ2-7
V gene: TRBV7-2
D gene: NA
clone size: NA
CDR3 protein: CASSRPSGEQYF
CDR3 DNA: TGTGCCAGCAGCCGCCCCAGTGGCGAGCAGTACTTC

J gene: TRBJ1-5
V gene: TRBV10-2
D gene: NA
clone size: few
CDR3 protein: CASSHPDQPQHF
CDR3 DNA: TGCGCCAGCAGTCATCCGGATCAGCCCCAGCATTTT

J gene: TRBJ2-1
V gene: TRBV2
D gene: NA
clone size: NA
CDR3 protein: CASSERQSGGEQFF
CDR3 DNA: TGTGCCAGCAGTGAACGACAATCCGGGGGTGAGCAGTTCTTC

J gene: TRBJ2-7
V gene: TRBV28
D gene: NA
clone size: NA
CDR3 protein: CASSLQQSSYEQYF
CDR3 DNA: TGTGCCAGCAGTTTACAACAGAGCTCCTACGAGCAGTACTTC

J gene: TRBJ2-2
V gene: TRBV7-9
D gene: NA
clone size: NA
CDR3 protein: CASSLDLGAGTGELFF
CDR3 DNA: TGTGCCAGCAGCTTAGACTTGGGGGCCGGCACCGGGGAGCTGTTTTTT

J gene: TRBJ1-1
V gene: TRBV2
D gene: NA
clone size: once
CDR3 protein: CASSDWVTGEAFF
CDR3 DNA: TGTGCCAGCAGTGATTGGGTTACAGGGGAAGCTTTCTTT

J gene: TRBJ2-3
V gene: TRBV19
D gene: TRBD1
clone size: medium-sized
CDR3 protein: CASSFSTGSNTQYF
CDR3 DNA: TGTGCCAGTAGTTTCTCGACAGGGTCTAATACGCAGTATTTT

J gene: TRBJ2-2
V gene: TRBV6-4
D gene: NA
clone size: NA
CDR3 protein: CASSDSSLQGPGELFF
CDR3 DNA: TGTGCCAGCAGTGACTCGAGTCTTCAGGGACCCGGGGAGCTGTTTTTT

J gene: TRBJ2-1
V gene: TRBV11-1
D gene: NA
clone size: few
CDR3 protein: CASSSQIQVFF
CDR3 DNA: TGTGCCAGCAGCTCCCAGATTCAAGTGTTCTTC

J gene: TRBJ2-7
V gene: TRBV4-1
D gene: NA
clone size: few
CDR3 protein: CASSLSPQSSYEQYF
CDR3 DNA: TGCGCCAGCAGCCTCTCGCCGCAGAGCTCCTACGAGCAGTACTTC

J gene: TRBJ2-7
V gene: TRBV20-1
D gene: NA
clone size: few
CDR3 protein: CSASRTYEQYF
CDR3 DNA: TGCAGTGCGAGTAGAACCTACGAGCAGTACTTC

J gene: TRBJ1-4
V gene: TRBV7-9
D gene: TRBD1
clone size: large
CDR3 protein: CASSLAGQNEKLFF
CDR3 DNA: TGTGCCAGCAGCTTAGCGGGACAGAATGAAAAACTGTTTTTT

J gene: TRBJ2-1
V gene: TRBV28
D gene: NA
clone size: NA
CDR3 protein: CASSPPTGPPYNEQFF
CDR3 DNA: TGTGCCAGCAGTCCTCCGACAGGTCCTCCCTACAATGAGCAGTTCTTC

J gene: TRBJ2-7
V gene: TRBV18
D gene: NA
clone size: few
CDR3 protein: CASSALTGSYEQYF
CDR3 DNA: TGTGCCAGCTCAGCCCTAACAGGATCCTACGAGCAGTACTTC

J gene: TRBJ1-2
V gene: TRBV28
D gene: NA
clone size: NA
CDR3 protein: CASNSPGNYGYTF
CDR3 DNA: TGTGCCAGCAACTCTCCGGGGAACTATGGCTACACCTTC

J gene: TRBJ2-7
V gene: TRBV21-1
D gene: NA
clone size: few
CDR3 protein: CASSKDKAGPLGEQYF
CDR3 DNA: TGTGCCAGCAGCAAAGATAAGGCAGGGCCTCTCGGCGAGCAGTACTTC

J gene: TRBJ2-5
V gene: TRBV28
D gene: NA
clone size: large
CDR3 protein: CATQQLQETQYF
CDR3 DNA: TGTGCCACCCAACAACTCCAAGAGACCCAGTACTTC

J gene: TRBJ1-1
V gene: TRBV27
D gene: NA
clone size: NA
CDR3 protein: CASSLIRGTEAFF
CDR3 DNA: TGTGCCAGCAGTTTGATTAGGGGGACTGAAGCTTTCTTT

J gene: TRBJ2-1
V gene: TRBV4-1
D gene: TRBD1
clone size: large
CDR3 protein: CASSRRDSANNEQFF
CDR3 DNA: TGCGCCAGCAGCCGCCGGGACAGCGCGAACAATGAGCAGTTCTTC

J gene: TRBJ1-1
V gene: TRBV7-8
D gene: NA
clone size: NA
CDR3 protein: CASSLSQGQNTEAFF
CDR3 DNA: TGTGCCAGCAGCTTGTCGCAGGGACAGAACACTGAAGCTTTCTTT

J gene: TRBJ1-5
V gene: TRBV6-1
D gene: NA
clone size: NA
CDR3 protein: CASSNREGNQPQHF
CDR3 DNA: TGTGCCAGCAGCAACAGGGAGGGCAATCAGCCCCAGCATTTT

J gene: TRBJ2-4
V gene: TRBV18
D gene: NA
clone size: NA
CDR3 protein: CASSPPERDTKNIQYF
CDR3 DNA: TGTGCCAGCTCACCACCGGAGCGGGACACCAAAAACATTCAGTACTTC

J gene: TRBJ1-6
V gene: TRBV4-2
D gene: TRBD1
clone size: NA
CDR3 protein: CASSQEGTGGSPLHF
CDR3 DNA: TGTGCCAGCAGCCAAGAGGGGACAGGGGGGTCACCCCTCCACTTT

J gene: TRBJ1-2
V gene: TRBV28
D gene: NA
clone size: NA
CDR3 protein: CASTSGRGGYTF
CDR3 DNA: TGTGCCAGCACCTCCGGGCGGGGCGGCTACACCTTC

J gene: TRBJ1-5
V gene: TRBV28
D gene: NA
clone size: NA
CDR3 protein: CASSFSYPSNQPQHF
CDR3 DNA: TGTGCCAGCAGTTTTAGCTACCCTAGCAATCAGCCCCAGCATTTT